The source of this TCR beta chain is a study of CD4 T cell repertoires in COVID-19. Across the study: Relabeled CFSE-low cells, IL-2-expanded for approximately eleven days, met spikes from other coronaviruses.

General study findings and limits: Several top expanded SARS-CoV-2-reactive clonotypes were shared by two or three memory subsets.

Donors had recovered from mild-to-severe COVID-19. The memory T cells were sequenced right after ex vivo isolation, without culture. CDR3 length: 15 amino acids. Germline CDR1 reads MNHNS; CDR2 reads SASEGT. Trimming removed 0 bases from V and 0 bases from J, with 8 bases in between. Produced via immunoSEQ multiplex PCR; TCRdb's table is partial and in-frame only. The sample contains about 75,000 clones, roughly 85% of which appear only once. A word on this clone: The antigen is not known.

This receptor was obtained from a human donor who had COVID-19. The chain has TRBV6-1 and TRBJ1-2; D uncertain. Specimen: CD4+ T cells from peripheral blood, collected after recovery from COVID-19. In DNA form, the CDR3 reads TGTGCCAGCAGTGAAGCTGGGCGGTCTAACTATGGCTACACCTTC. Translation: CASSEAGRSNYGYTF.